The clone carrying this T cell receptor beta chain was seen at least ten times. The data were taken from a study of neurological immune-mediated disorders. Synthesis of cDNA used 5'RACE (with 10-nucleotide random UMIs). TCRdb called the 5' RACE reads again in MiXCR, with one record for every CDR3 protein. The sample includes around 64,000 distinct CDR3 sequences, around 3% of them seen just once. The sequencing input was PBMCs. The origin of this receptor is a woman aged 45 to 65 with multiple sclerosis.

The CDR3 region is CASSLLGGYRGQPQHF. The DNA for the CDR3 is TGTGCCAGCAGTTTATTGGGGGGCTATAGGGGTCAGCCCCAGCATTTT. This chain uses TRBV27 with TRBJ1-5; D might be TRBD1 (6 bases). CDR1 MNHEY and CDR2 SMNVEV come from the germline V gene (reference sequence). Trimming removed 1 base from V and 6 bases from J, with 16 bases in between. The CDR3 length is 16 residues.